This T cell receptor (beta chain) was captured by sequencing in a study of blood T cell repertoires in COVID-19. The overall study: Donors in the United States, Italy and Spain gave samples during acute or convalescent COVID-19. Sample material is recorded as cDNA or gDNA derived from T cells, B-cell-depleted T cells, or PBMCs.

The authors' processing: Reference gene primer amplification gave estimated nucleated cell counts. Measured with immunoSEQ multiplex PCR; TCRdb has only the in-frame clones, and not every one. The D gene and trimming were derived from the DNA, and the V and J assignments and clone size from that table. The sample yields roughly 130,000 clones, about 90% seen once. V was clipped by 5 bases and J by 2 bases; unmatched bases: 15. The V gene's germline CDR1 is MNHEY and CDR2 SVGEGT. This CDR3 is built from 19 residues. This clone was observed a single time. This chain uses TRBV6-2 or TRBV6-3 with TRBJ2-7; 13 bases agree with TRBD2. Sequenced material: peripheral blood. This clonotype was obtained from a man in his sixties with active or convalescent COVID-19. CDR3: CASSDIRTSGSPRAYEQYF. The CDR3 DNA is TGTGCCAGCAGTGATATCCGGACTAGCGGGAGCCCCAGGGCCTACGAGCAGTACTTC.